The 20 T cell receptor beta chains presented below share a single source sample, sequenced in a study of PD-1 blockade in classical Hodgkin lymphoma (dated by TCRdb to the early 2020s). Libraries came from the immunoSEQ multiplex PCR assay. As stored in TCRdb, this immuneACCESS dataset retains in-frame rearrangements with V and J assigned. A fraction of the clones does not appear; measured against another copy, unresolved V genes explain less than half of the discrepancy, and the remainder lacks a known reason. The sample contains about 94,000 clones, 80% to 90% of them found a single time. The biggest ten clones account for approximately 12% of the sample. This sample's time point label indicates: cycle 2 day 1 (C2D1) of nivolumab. All trial patients had relapsed after autologous stem cell transplantation, with cohorts A, B and C differing in prior brentuximab vedotin exposure. Here the sequenced sample was peripheral blood mononuclear cells (PBMCs), taken before the second cycle of nivolumab. The receptors here all came from a human donor with classical Hodgkin lymphoma.

This chain uses TRBV7-2 with TRBJ2-7; tentatively, D is TRBD1 (5 bases). V lost 4 bases, J lost 0 bases, and 10 bases lay in between. CDR3 size: 14 residues. CDR1 SGHTA and CDR2 FQGNSA come from the germline V gene. For the CDR3, the DNA is TGTGCCAGCAGCTCCGACAGTAGCTCCTACGAGCAGTACTTC. This codes for CASSSDSSSYEQYF. The full variable domain, in which reference TRBV7-2 and TRBJ2-7 provide the parts outside the CDR3, is GAGVSQSPSNKVTEKGKDVELRCDPISGHTALYWYRQSLGQGLEFLIYFQGNSAPDKSGLPSDRFSAERTGGSVSTLTIQRTQQEDSAVYLCASSSDSSSYEQYFGPGTRLTVT.

The CDR3 protein is CSVGLAGGRSSYNEQFF. The CDR3 DNA reads as TGCAGCGTGGGACTAGCGGGGGGGCGTAGCTCCTACAATGAGCAGTTCTTC. J is TRBJ2-1 and V is TRBV29-1; TRBD2 aligns across 16 bases. V was pared by 6 bases and J by 0 bases, with 5 bases of the junction left unmatched. Germline V gene data show CDR1 as SQVTM and CDR2 as ANQGSEA. The CDR3 has 17 amino acids.

The chain uses TRBV6-6 and TRBJ1-5; tentative D call: TRBD1 (6 bases). Trimming took off 4 bases at V and 5 bases at J, with 12 bases between the two ends. CDR3 size: 14 residues. The germline V gene encodes CDR1 MNHNY and CDR2 SVGAGI (reference sequence). The CDR3, as DNA: TGTGCCAGCAGTTCCCGGACAGTTCATCAGCCCCAGCATTTT. Its translation is CASSSRTVHQPQHF.

V gene TRBV19 combines with J gene TRBJ1-5; no reliable D call. This CDR3 comprises 16 residues. V lost 7 bases to trimming and J lost 0 bases, with 16 bases between them. Germline V gene lookup returns CDR1 LNHDA and CDR2 SQIVND (reference sequence). CDR3 region: CASTALGDYSNQPQHF. In DNA form, the CDR3 reads TGTGCCAGTACCGCCCTCGGTGACTATAGCAATCAGCCCCAGCATTTT.

The chain carries TRBV4-1 and TRBJ2-4, with TRBD2 matching 13 bases. The germline V gene has CDR1 MGHRA and CDR2 YSYEKL. The ends lost 0 bases at V and 1 base at J; junction bases unmatched: 9. The CDR3 runs to 20 residues. The CDR3 is CASSQERRLAGGGAKNIQYF. In nucleotides, the CDR3 is TGCGCCAGCAGCCAAGAGCGGAGACTAGCGGGAGGCGGGGCCAAAAACATTCAGTACTTC.

V gene TRBV5-8 combines with J gene TRBJ2-3; no definite D call. CDR1 SGHTS and CDR2 YDEGEE come from the germline V gene. The CDR3 extends over 17 amino acids. V was clipped by 0 bases and J by 0 bases, with 14 bases between them. CDR3 nucleotides: TGTGCCAGCAGCTTGGTCCTCGCCATCGTGAGCACAGATACGCAGTATTTT. Its translation is CASSLVLAIVSTDTQYF.

This sequence joins TRBV7-9 and TRBJ2-7; 9 nucleotides line up with TRBD1. This CDR3 is 16 amino acids long. The J segment lost 4 bases and the V segment lost 0 bases, leaving 7 bases of the junction unmatched. The germline gives CDR1 SEHNR, CDR2 FQNEAQ (reference sequence). CDR3 protein: CASSLARSGQGYEQYF. The CDR3 DNA is TGTGCCAGCAGCTTAGCGAGATCGGGACAGGGTTACGAGCAGTACTTC.

The V call is TRBV19, the J call TRBJ1-2, with TRBD1 matching over 9 bases. The CDR3 consists of 14 residues. The V segment lost 5 bases and the J segment 7 bases; nucleotides outside the gene matches: 8. Germline V gene lookup returns CDR1 LNHDA and CDR2 SQIVND (reference sequence). This CDR3 reads CASSRLDRGGGYTF. CDR3 in DNA: TGTGCCAGTAGTCGACTGGACAGGGGAGGTGGCTACACCTTC.

The V call is TRBV2, the J call TRBJ1-1; no firm D call. Germline V gene sequence: CDR1 SNHLY, CDR2 FYNNEI. Trimming cost V 1 base and J 0 bases, with 3 bases left between them. There are 13 residues in the CDR3. CDR3: CASSEDVNTEAFF. DNA for the CDR3: TGTGCCAGCAGTGAAGACGTGAACACTGAAGCTTTCTTT.

The sample holds a few counts of this clone. The V call is TRBV5-6, the J call TRBJ1-3; 7 positions match TRBD1. V shed 4 bases and J 2 bases; nucleotides not matched to a gene: 6. Germline values: CDR1 SGHDT, CDR2 YYEEEE. The CDR3 has 15 residues. Here the CDR3 reads CASSQGGGPGNTIYF. CDR3 DNA: TGTGCCAGCAGCCAGGGGGGGGGACCTGGAAACACCATATATTTT.

The chain is built from TRBV10-3 and TRBJ2-2, with 15 bases aligning to TRBD2. CDR1 ENHRY and CDR2 SYGVKD come from the germline V gene. The CDR3 is made up of 16 amino acids. Germline trimming cut 6 bases from V and 5 bases from J; bases unmatched to any gene: 4. CDR3 amino acids: CAISTGTSGGTGELFF. In DNA form, the CDR3 reads TGTGCCATCAGCACTGGGACTAGCGGGGGGACCGGGGAGCTGTTTTTT.

The chain employs TRBV19 and TRBJ2-1; D is unclear. The CDR3 runs to 17 residues. The germline gives CDR1 LNHDA, CDR2 SQIVND (reference sequence). V gave up 0 bases and J gave up 4 bases, with 16 bases separating them. DNA of the CDR3: TGTGCCAGTAGTATAGATTTAGAGGTCTCGGAGTACAATGAGCAGTTCTTC. It is translated as CASSIDLEVSEYNEQFF. The whole variable domain, filled in from reference TRBV19 and TRBJ2-1, reads DGGITQSPKYLFRKEGQNVTLSCEQNLNHDAMYWYRQDPGQGLRLIYYSQIVNDFQKGDIAEGYSVSREKKESFPLTVTSAQKNPTAFYLCASSIDLEVSEYNEQFFGPGTRLTVL.

The chain couples TRBV4-2 to TRBJ2-1, with TRBD2 matching over 10 bases. The length of the CDR3 is 16 residues. The J segment lost 8 bases and the V segment lost 1 base, leaving 8 bases of the junction unmatched. Germline CDR1 and CDR2: LGHNA and YNFKEQ. This CDR3 reads CASSQAPSGRDDEQFF. CDR3 in DNA: TGTGCCAGCAGCCAAGCCCCTAGCGGGAGAGACGATGAGCAGTTCTTC.

The V gene is TRBV27, the J gene TRBJ2-7, with D unresolved. This CDR3 contains 13 residues. Trimming left V 3 bases short and J 2 bases short, with 8 bases between. Germline V gene data show CDR1 as MNHEY and CDR2 as SMNVEV (reference sequence). The DNA for the CDR3 is TGTGCCAGCAGTTTGACGTTTACCTACGAGCAGTACTTC. Translating gives CASSLTFTYEQYF.

The CDR3 loop is CASSTKLGTYEQYF. DNA for the CDR3: TGTGCCAGCAGCACAAAACTAGGGACCTACGAGCAGTACTTC. The V call is TRBV7-6, the J call TRBJ2-7; possibly TRBD2 for D (5 bases). CDR3 length: 14 residues. V dropped 5 bases and J dropped 2 bases, with 13 bases sitting between them. CDR1 and CDR2 (germline): SGHVS, FNYEAQ.

The J gene is TRBJ1-1, the V gene TRBV18; D remains ambiguous. V was shortened by 2 bases and J by 1 base, with 14 bases between the two germline ends. CDR3 length: 16 residues. CDR1 and CDR2 from the germline V gene are KGHSH and LQKENI. In DNA form, the CDR3 reads TGTGCCAGCTCACCAACACCAGACGCTTCGAACACTGAAGCTTTCTTT. It encodes CASSPTPDASNTEAFF. Supplemented by reference TRBV18 and TRBJ1-1, the full variable domain reads NAGVMQNPRHLVRRRGQEARLRCSPMKGHSHVYWYRQLPEEGLKFMVYLQKENIIDESGMPKERFSAEFPKEGPSILRIQQVVRGDSAAYFCASSPTPDASNTEAFFGQGTRLTVV.

The chain employs TRBV5-6 and TRBJ2-3; unclear D gene. Trimming cost V 0 bases and J 6 bases, with 14 bases left between them. The CDR3 spans 15 residues. Looked up from germline, CDR1 is SGHDT and CDR2 is YYEEEE. CDR3 coding DNA: TGTGCCAGCAGCTTGGTTCGCAGGAGTGGGGATACGCAGTATTTT. It specifies CASSLVRRSGDTQYF.

This sequence joins TRBV9 and TRBJ2-3, with 12 bases that match TRBD2. V shed 3 bases and J 6 bases; nucleotides not matched to a gene: 11. This CDR3 is 17 amino acids long. Germline V gene data show CDR1 as SGDLS and CDR2 as YYNGEE. As DNA, the CDR3 is TGTGCCAGCAGCGACCTCCTAGCGGGAGGGCCAGGGGATACGCAGTATTTT. Translating gives CASSDLLAGGPGDTQYF.

The chain is built from TRBV6-1 and TRBJ1-6; the D gene is possibly TRBD1 (6 bases). V lost 0 bases and J lost 16, with 13 bases in between. CDR1 is MNHNS, CDR2 SASEGT, per germline. This CDR3 has 13 residues. The CDR3 loop reads CASSEAPRGQLHF. The CDR3 region has the DNA TGTGCCAGCAGTGAAGCGCCCAGGGGACAACTCCACTTT.

This clone was observed once. The chain recombines TRBV28 with TRBJ2-2; TRBD1 is a possible D gene (5 bases). The germline V and J ends were trimmed by 7 bases and 0 bases, with 12 bases remaining between them. Germline CDR1 and CDR2: MDHEN and SYDVKM. CDR3 size: 15 residues. The chain's CDR3 is CASTFLGANTGELFF. The DNA for the CDR3 is TGTGCCAGCACCTTCCTAGGGGCGAACACCGGGGAGCTGTTTTTT.